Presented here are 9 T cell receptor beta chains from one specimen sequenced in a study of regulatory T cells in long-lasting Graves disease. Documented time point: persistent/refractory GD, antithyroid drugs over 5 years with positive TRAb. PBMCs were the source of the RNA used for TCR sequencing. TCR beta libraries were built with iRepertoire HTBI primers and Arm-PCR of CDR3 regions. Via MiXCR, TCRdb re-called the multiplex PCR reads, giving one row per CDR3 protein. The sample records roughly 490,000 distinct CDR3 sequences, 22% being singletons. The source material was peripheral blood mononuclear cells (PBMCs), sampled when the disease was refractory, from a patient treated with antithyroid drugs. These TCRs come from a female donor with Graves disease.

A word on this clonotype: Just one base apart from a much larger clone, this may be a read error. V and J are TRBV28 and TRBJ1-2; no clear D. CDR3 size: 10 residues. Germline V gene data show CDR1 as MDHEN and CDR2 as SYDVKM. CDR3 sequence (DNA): TGTGCCAACAGTTCTTTCCGGGGCACCTTC. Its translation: CANSSFRGTF.

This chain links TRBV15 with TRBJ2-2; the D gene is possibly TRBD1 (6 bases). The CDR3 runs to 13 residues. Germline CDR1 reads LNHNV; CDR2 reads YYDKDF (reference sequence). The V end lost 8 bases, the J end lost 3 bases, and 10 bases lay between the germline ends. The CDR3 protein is CATATGYTGELFF. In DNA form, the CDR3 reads TGTGCCACCGCAACAGGGTACACCGGGGAGCTGTTTTTT.

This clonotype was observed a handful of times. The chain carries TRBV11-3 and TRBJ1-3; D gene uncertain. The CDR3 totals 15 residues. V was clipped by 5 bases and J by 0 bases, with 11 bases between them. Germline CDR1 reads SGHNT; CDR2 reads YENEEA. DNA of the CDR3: TGTGCCAGCAGCGACCCGGCTGGCTCTGGAAACACCATATATTTT. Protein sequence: CASSDPAGSGNTIYF.

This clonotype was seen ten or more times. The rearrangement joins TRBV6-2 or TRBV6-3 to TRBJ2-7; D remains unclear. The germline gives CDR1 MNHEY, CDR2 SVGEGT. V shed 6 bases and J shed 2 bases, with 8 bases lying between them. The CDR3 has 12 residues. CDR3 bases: TGTGCCAGCAGGACTCGAGCCTACGAGCAGTACTTC. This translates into CASRTRAYEQYF.

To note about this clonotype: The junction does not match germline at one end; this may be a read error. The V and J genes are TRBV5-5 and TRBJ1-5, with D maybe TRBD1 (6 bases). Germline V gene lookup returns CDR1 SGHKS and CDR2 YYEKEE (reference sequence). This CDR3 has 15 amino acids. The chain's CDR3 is CAGSLDGRGNQPQHF. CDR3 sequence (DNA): TGCGCCGGCAGCTTGGATGGCAGGGGAAATCAGCCCCAGCATTTT. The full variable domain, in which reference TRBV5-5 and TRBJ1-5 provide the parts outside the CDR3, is DAGVTQSPTHLIKTRGQQVTLRCSPISGHKSVSWYQQVLGQGPQFIFQYYEKEERGRGNFPDRFSARQFPNYSSELNVNALLLGDSALYLCAGSLDGRGNQPQHFGDGTRLSIL.

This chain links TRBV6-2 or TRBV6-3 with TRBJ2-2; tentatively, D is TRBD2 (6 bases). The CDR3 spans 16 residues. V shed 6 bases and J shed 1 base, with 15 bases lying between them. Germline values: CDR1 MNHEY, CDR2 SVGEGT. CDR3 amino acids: CASSPPEGLNTGELFF. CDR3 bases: TGTGCCAGCAGCCCTCCGGAGGGCTTGAACACCGGGGAGCTGTTTTTT.

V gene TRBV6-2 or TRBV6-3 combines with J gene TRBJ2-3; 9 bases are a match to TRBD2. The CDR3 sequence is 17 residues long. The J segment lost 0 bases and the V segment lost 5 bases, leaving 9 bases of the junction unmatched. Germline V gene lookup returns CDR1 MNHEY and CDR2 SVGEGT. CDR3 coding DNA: TGTGCCAGCAGTACGGCCCCCGGGACTAGCAGCACAGATACGCAGTATTTT. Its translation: CASSTAPGTSSTDTQYF.

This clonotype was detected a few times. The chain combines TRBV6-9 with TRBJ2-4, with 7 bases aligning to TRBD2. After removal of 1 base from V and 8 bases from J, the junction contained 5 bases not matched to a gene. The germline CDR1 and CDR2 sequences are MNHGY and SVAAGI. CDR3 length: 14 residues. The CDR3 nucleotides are TGTGCCAGCAGTTATTGGACTAGTCAACACATTCAGTACTTC. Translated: CASSYWTSQHIQYF.

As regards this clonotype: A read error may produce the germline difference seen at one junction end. The CDR3 nucleotides are TGTGCCAGCAGCCTTACAGGGGGTGGCAATCAGTCCCAGCATTTT. It is translated as CASSLTGGGNQSQHF. This chain links TRBV7-2 with TRBJ1-5; 8 bases map to TRBD1. CDR3 length: 15 residues. Germline loops: CDR1 SGHTA, CDR2 FQGNSA.